A selection of T cell receptor beta chains follows, all from one sample in a study of CD8 T cells in ankylosing spondylitis. MiXCR, run by TCRdb on the 5' RACE reads, gives a single entry per CDR3 protein. The sample carries around 90,000 distinct CDR3 sequences, 27% recorded once. Sequencing used blood, either unsorted or a sorted T cell fraction (not recorded which). The receptors derive from a male donor with ankylosing spondylitis or in good health (not recorded which). Both conserved end residues are part of each CDR3. Each record gives: clone size, D gene, J gene, V gene, CDR3 DNA, CDR3 protein. D genes are given only for firm matches. Only some rows state a clone size, as once, few, many or a class for expanded clones.

many,TRBD2,TRBJ2-3,TRBV20-1,TGCAGTGCTAGCGAACCCACTAGCGGGGGGACCACAGATACGCAGTATTTT,CSASEPTSGGTTDTQYF
NA,NA,TRBJ2-6,TRBV15,TGTGCCACCAGCAGAGATCCAGGGTTGTACGTCCTGACTTTC,CATSRDPGLYVLTF
NA,NA,TRBJ1-6,TRBV20-1,TGCAGTGCTAGAGATCTTCAGGGAAGGCATTCACCCCTCCACTTT,CSARDLQGRHSPLHF
few,NA,TRBJ1-2,TRBV10-3,TGTGCCACATGGGGCGGGGACAAGGAGTTCCATGGCTACACCTTC,CATWGGDKEFHGYTF
few,TRBD2,TRBJ2-1,TRBV5-5,TGTGCCAGCAGCTTGACTAGCGGGAGGAATGAGCAGTTCTTC,CASSLTSGRNEQFF
NA,NA,TRBJ2-2,TRBV6-1,TGTGCCAGCACAATATTCTCCGACACCGGGGAGCTGTTTTTT,CASTIFSDTGELFF
few,NA,TRBJ2-1,TRBV5-1,TGCGCCAGCAGCTTAGGACAGCCGCTCTACAATGAGCAGTTCTTC,CASSLGQPLYNEQFF
NA,NA,TRBJ2-3,TRBV7-7,TGTGCCAGCAGCCCGCTTAGAGGGGATACGCAGTATTTT,CASSPLRGDTQYF
NA,NA,TRBJ1-5,TRBV28,TGTGCCAGCACCCTTTCGGGGGGATTGAGCAATCAGCCCCAGCATTTT,CASTLSGGLSNQPQHF
few,NA,TRBJ2-6,TRBV5-6,TGTGCCAGCAGCTTGTTCCAGGCCAACGTCCTGACTTTC,CASSLFQANVLTF
few,NA,TRBJ2-3,TRBV10-3,TGTGCCATCAGTGAGTCATCGGACACAGATACGCAGTATTTT,CAISESSDTDTQYF
NA,NA,TRBJ1-4,TRBV20-1,TGCAGTGCCGTCCGGGACCTAGGGTGGGAAAAACTGTTTTTT,CSAVRDLGWEKLFF
NA,NA,TRBJ2-3,TRBV5-1,TGCGCCAGCAGCTTTCGGTTTCGTTGGCGGGACCACACAGATACGCAGTATTTT,CASSFRFRWRDHTDTQYF
NA,NA,TRBJ2-2,TRBV7-7,TGTGCTAGCAGCCGAACAAGGGGGGACGGGGAGCTGTTTTTT,CASSRTRGDGELFF
NA,TRBD2,TRBJ2-1,TRBV10-3,TGTGCCATCAGTGAAGGGCTAGCGGGAGAGTCACAGCAGTTCTTC,CAISEGLAGESQQFF
NA,NA,TRBJ1-5,TRBV5-1,TGCGCCAGCAGCTCGGGACGGGGGCGGCGTTCCCTTAGCAATCAGCCCCAGCATTTT,CASSSGRGRRSLSNQPQHF
NA,TRBD1,TRBJ1-6,TRBV5-6,TGTGCCAGCAGCTCGGCCGGTTACAGGGGGCCAGATTCACCCCTCCACTTT,CASSSAGYRGPDSPLHF
few,NA,TRBJ1-4,TRBV7-9,TGTGCCAGCAGCTTAGGGTCAGAAGTCAATGAAAAACTGTTTTTT,CASSLGSEVNEKLFF
many,NA,TRBJ2-2,TRBV7-9,TGTGCCAGCAGCTTAGTTCAGACCGGGGAGCTGTTTTTT,CASSLVQTGELFF
NA,NA,TRBJ1-4,TRBV7-2,TGTGCCAGCAGCTTGTCCCGGGACATGGAAAAACTGTTTTTT,CASSLSRDMEKLFF
NA,NA,TRBJ2-3,TRBV18,TGTGCCAGCTCACCTCTGGAGCGGCACACAGATACGCAGTATTTT,CASSPLERHTDTQYF
few,NA,TRBJ1-2,TRBV30,TGTGCCTGGAGATTAAGAGGGTGGAACTATGGCTACACCTTC,CAWRLRGWNYGYTF
few,NA,TRBJ2-2,TRBV27,TGTGCCAGCAGCACGACGGGGCTGAACACCGGGGAGCTGTTTTTT,CASSTTGLNTGELFF
NA,TRBD1,TRBJ1-1,TRBV3-1,TGTGCCAGCAGCCACTTGACCGGGACAGGGGGGCGCATGAACACTGAAGCTTTCTTT,CASSHLTGTGGRMNTEAFF
many,NA,TRBJ2-5,TRBV20-1,TGCAGTGCTAGGGGCCCGGAGACCCAGTACTTC,CSARGPETQYF
once,NA,TRBJ1-6,TRBV9,TGTGCCAGCAGCGTAGGGCCAGGGAGGAATTCACCCCTCCACTTT,CASSVGPGRNSPLHF
few,NA,TRBJ2-7,TRBV5-5,TGTGCCAGCAGCTTTTCGGCTTTACCCTACGAGCAGTACTTC,CASSFSALPYEQYF
NA,TRBD1,TRBJ1-2,TRBV4-1,TGCGCCAGCAGCCAAGATGAAACGACACAGGGGAGGGAGAATGGCTACACCTTC,CASSQDETTQGRENGYTF
NA,NA,TRBJ2-7,TRBV18,TGTGCCAGCTCACGGAGCGGGTATCTATACGAGCAGTACTTC,CASSRSGYLYEQYF
NA,TRBD2,TRBJ2-1,TRBV29-1,TGCAGCGTTTCTCTAGCGGGGGCGGTAAATGAGCAGTTCTTC,CSVSLAGAVNEQFF
NA,NA,TRBJ1-6,TRBV20-1,TGCAGTGCCATAGGCCTAAAAGGGAGGGGCAATTCACCCCTCCACTTT,CSAIGLKGRGNSPLHF
few,NA,TRBJ2-1,TRBV10-3,TGTGCCATCAGCTCGATCGGGAGTGAGTTAAATGAGCAGTTCTTC,CAISSIGSELNEQFF
NA,NA,TRBJ2-1,TRBV5-8,TGTGCCAGCAGCTTGGTTACCCCTGGCGGAGCCTACAATGAGCAGTTCTTC,CASSLVTPGGAYNEQFF
NA,TRBD2,TRBJ2-3,TRBV19,TGTGCCAGTAGTCCCACCCCGCGGGAGGAAGCAGATACGCAGTATTTT,CASSPTPREEADTQYF
NA,TRBD2,TRBJ2-1,TRBV27,TGTGCCAGCAGCCGCAGACTAGCGGGAAACTCCTACAATGAGCAGTTCTTC,CASSRRLAGNSYNEQFF
NA,TRBD1,TRBJ1-6,TRBV20-1,TGCAGTGCGCAACGACCGGGACAGATAAATTCACCCCTCCACTTT,CSAQRPGQINSPLHF
few,NA,TRBJ2-6,TRBV2,TGTGCCAGCAGACAGGCGTCTGGGGCCAACGTCCTGACTTTC,CASRQASGANVLTF
few,NA,TRBJ2-7,TRBV9,TGTGCCAGCAGCGTTACCCTCGGCACAACGACCGAGCAGTACTTC,CASSVTLGTTTEQYF
many,NA,TRBJ1-1,TRBV7-9,TGTGCCAGCAGCCCACAGGGAAACACTGAAGCTTTCTTT,CASSPQGNTEAFF
NA,NA,TRBJ2-1,TRBV12-3/TRBV12-4,TGTGCCAGCAGCTTAACAGGGAGTTCCTACAATGAGCAGTTCTTC,CASSLTGSSYNEQFF
NA,NA,TRBJ1-5,TRBV5-6,TGTGCCAGCAGCTTTTTAAGGCAGGGTGGGGACAATCAGCCCCAGCATTTT,CASSFLRQGGDNQPQHF
NA,NA,TRBJ1-3,TRBV29-1,TGCAGCGTTGGAGCCGGCTCTGGAAACACCATATATTTT,CSVGAGSGNTIYF
many,TRBD2,TRBJ2-5,TRBV12-3/TRBV12-4,TGTGCCAGCAGTTTAGATACTAGCGGGAGTGGTGAGACCCAGTACTTC,CASSLDTSGSGETQYF
NA,NA,TRBJ2-1,TRBV28,TGTGCCACCTGGATGACAGGGAGGCCCAATGAGCAGTTCTTC,CATWMTGRPNEQFF
few,TRBD1,TRBJ2-1,TRBV5-1,TGCGCCAGCAGCAGGACAGGGCCCTACAATGAGCAGTTCTTC,CASSRTGPYNEQFF
NA,NA,TRBJ2-1,TRBV15,TGTGCCACCAGCAAAGGCGCCCTCATGGATATGGATGAGCAGTTCTTC,CATSKGALMDMDEQFF
once,TRBD1,TRBJ1-5,TRBV6-5,TGTGCCAGCAGCTATTGGACAGGGGCTACCAATCAGCCCCAGCATTTT,CASSYWTGATNQPQHF
NA,TRBD1,TRBJ1-3,TRBV5-1,TGCGCCAGCAGCTTGCAGGGGGCTGGAAACACCATATATTTT,CASSLQGAGNTIYF
NA,NA,TRBJ2-1,TRBV20-1,TGCAGTGCTCGGACGGACAATGAGCAGTTCTTC,CSARTDNEQFF
few,TRBD2,TRBJ2-7,TRBV29-1,TGCAGCGTGACACGGCCGGCGGGAGTGGGCGAGCAGTACTTC,CSVTRPAGVGEQYF
NA,TRBD1,TRBJ1-2,TRBV30,TGTGCCTGGAGTGCAGGACAGGGTTCAGGTGGCTACACCTTC,CAWSAGQGSGGYTF
few,NA,TRBJ2-5,TRBV20-1,TGCAGTGCTGAGACGGCCGGAATTCAAGAGACCCAGTACTTC,CSAETAGIQETQYF